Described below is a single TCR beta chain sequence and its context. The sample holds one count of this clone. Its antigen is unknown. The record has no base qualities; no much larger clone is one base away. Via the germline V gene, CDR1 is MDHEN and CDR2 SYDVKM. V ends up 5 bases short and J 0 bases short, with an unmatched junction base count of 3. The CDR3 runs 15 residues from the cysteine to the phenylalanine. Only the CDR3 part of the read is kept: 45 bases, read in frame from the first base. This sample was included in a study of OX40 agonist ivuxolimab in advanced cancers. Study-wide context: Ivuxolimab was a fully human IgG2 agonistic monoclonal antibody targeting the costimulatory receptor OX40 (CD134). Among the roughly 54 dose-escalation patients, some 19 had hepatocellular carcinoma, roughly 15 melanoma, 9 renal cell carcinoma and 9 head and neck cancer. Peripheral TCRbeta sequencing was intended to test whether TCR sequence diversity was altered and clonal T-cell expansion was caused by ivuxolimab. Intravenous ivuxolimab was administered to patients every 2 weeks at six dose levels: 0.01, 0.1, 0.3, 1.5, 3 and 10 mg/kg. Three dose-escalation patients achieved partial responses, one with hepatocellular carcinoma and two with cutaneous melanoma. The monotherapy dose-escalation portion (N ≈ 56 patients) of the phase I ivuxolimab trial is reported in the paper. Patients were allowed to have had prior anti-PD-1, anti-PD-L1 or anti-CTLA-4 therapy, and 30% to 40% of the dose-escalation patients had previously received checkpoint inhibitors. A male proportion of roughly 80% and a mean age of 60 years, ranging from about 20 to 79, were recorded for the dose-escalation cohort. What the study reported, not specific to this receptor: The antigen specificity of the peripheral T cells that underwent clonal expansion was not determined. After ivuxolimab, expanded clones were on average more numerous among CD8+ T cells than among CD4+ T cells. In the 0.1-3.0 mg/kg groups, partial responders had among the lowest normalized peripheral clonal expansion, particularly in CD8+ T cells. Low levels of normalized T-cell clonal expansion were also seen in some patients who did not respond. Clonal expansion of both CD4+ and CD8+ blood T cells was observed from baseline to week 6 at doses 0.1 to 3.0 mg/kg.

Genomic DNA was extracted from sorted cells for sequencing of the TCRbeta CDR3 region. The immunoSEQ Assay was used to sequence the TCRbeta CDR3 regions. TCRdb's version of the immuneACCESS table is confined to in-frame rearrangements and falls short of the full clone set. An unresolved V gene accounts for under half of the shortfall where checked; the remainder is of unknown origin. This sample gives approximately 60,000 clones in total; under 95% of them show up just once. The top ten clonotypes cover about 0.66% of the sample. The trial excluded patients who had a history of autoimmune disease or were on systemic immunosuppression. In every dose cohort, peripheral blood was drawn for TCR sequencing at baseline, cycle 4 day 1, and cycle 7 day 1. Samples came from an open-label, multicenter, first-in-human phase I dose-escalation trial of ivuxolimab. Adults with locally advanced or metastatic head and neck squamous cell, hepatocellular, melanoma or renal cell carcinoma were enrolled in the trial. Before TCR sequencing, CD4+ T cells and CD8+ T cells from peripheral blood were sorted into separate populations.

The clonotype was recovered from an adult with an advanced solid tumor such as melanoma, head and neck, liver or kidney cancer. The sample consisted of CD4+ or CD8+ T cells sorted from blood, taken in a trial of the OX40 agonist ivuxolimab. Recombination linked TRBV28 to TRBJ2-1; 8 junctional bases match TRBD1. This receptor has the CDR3 CASSPGQGSYNEQFF. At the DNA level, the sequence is TGTGCCAGCAGTCCCGGACAGGGCTCCTACAATGAGCAGTTCTTC.